This T cell receptor (beta chain) was sequenced in a study of Ad26.COV2.S vaccination and SARS-CoV-2 variants. Study results and limitations: Comparable non-spike TCR breadth was observed in vaccine and placebo recipients. Measures of TCR breadth and depth may have fallen short of total T cell responses.

V lost 2 bases, J lost 6 bases, and 5 bases lay in between. CDR3 length: 12 residues. CDR1 is MNHNS and CDR2 is SASEGT in the germline V gene. Treatment defined: roughly 19 received Ad26.COV2.S at low or high dose, single or two shots; several received placebo; per-sample allocation not given. Following the first vaccine or placebo injection, samples were taken on day 63. Vaccination employed an Ad26 vector expressing the Wuhan-strain SARS-CoV-2 spike. Produced via immunoSEQ multiplex PCR; TCRdb's table is partial and in-frame only. This table has approximately 300,000 clones, over 80% appearing once. For this clone: The antigen remains unidentified.

V is TRBV6-1 and J is TRBJ1-5, with D uncertain. This receptor was taken from a person aged 18 to 59 who received the Ad26.COV2.S COVID-19 vaccine or a placebo. Sequenced material: peripheral blood, taken in a trial of Ad26.COV2.S vaccine versus placebo. CDR3 residues: CASSELGQPQHF. In DNA form, the CDR3 reads TGTGCCAGCAGTGAACTGGGTCAGCCCCAGCATTTT.